This TCR beta chain was sequenced for a study of blood T cell repertoires in COVID-19. Study context: COVID-19 samples collected from the United States, Italy and Spain covered acute and convalescent phases.

This CDR3 region has 15 residues. Per germline, CDR1 LGHDT and CDR2 YNNKEL (reference sequence). V gave up 5 bases and J gave up 6 bases; unmatched junction bases: 10. Residents of about two dozen US areas, aged about 18 to 89 years, made up the participants. In the original analysis: For nucleated cells, counts were estimated from reference gene primer amplification. Only in-frame clones appear in the TCRdb table, and some are missing; sequencing was by immunoSEQ multiplex PCR. V and J calls and clone size are given by that table; D and trimming were obtained from the DNA. The data contain approximately 300,000 clones, about 90% of them singletons.

The receptor was derived from a woman in her late teens or twenties with acute COVID-19. Sequenced input: PBMCs or T cells enriched from blood (not recorded which). The rearrangement joins TRBV3-1 (or the pseudogene TRBV3-2) to TRBJ1-2, with 9 bases that match TRBD1. The CDR3 is CASSVGQGTADGYTF. CDR3 DNA sequence: TGTGCCAGCAGCGTCGGACAGGGGACGGCAGATGGCTACACCTTC.